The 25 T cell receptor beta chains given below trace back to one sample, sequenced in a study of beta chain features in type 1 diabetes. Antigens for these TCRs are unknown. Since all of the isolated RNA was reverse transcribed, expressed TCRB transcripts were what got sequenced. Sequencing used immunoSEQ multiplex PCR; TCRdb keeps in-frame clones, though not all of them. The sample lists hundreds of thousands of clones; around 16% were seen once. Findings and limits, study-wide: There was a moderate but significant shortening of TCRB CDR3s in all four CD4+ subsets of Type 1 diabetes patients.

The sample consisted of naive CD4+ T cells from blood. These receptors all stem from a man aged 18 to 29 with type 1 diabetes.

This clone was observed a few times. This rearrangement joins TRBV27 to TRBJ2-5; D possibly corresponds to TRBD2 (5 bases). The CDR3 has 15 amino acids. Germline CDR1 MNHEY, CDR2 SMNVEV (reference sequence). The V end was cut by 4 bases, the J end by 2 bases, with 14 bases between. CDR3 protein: CASSSPARGQETQYF. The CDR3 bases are TGTGCCAGCAGTTCCCCGGCTCGGGGACAAGAGACCCAGTACTTC.

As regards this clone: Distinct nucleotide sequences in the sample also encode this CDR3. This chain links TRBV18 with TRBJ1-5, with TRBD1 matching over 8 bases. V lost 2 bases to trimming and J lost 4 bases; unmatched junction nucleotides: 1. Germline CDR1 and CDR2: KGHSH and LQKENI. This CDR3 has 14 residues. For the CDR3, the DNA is TGTGCCAGCTCACCAGGACAGGGAAATCAGCCCCAGCATTTT. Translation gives CASSPGQGNQPQHF.

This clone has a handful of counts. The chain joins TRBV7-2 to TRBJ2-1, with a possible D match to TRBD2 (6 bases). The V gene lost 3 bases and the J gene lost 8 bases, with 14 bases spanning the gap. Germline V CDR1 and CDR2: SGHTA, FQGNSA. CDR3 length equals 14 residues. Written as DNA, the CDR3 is TGTGCCAGCAGCTTTCGGCGGGATTTGGATGAGCAGTTCTTC. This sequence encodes CASSFRRDLDEQFF.

The CDR3 DNA follows: TGTGCCAGCAGCGTTTTTAGTTACGGGGAGCTGTTTTTT. Translating it yields CASSVFSYGELFF. V gene TRBV9 combines with J gene TRBJ2-2; D unclear. This CDR3 is 13 amino acids long. V lost 2 bases and J 7 bases, leaving 9 bases between the germline ends. Germline-derived CDR1 and CDR2 are SGDLS and YYNGEE.

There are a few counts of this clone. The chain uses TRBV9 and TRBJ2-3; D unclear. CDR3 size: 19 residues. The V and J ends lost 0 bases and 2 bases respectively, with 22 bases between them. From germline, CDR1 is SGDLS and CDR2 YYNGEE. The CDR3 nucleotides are TGTGCCAGCAGCGTAGAGCCAGGATGGCCGACCTTCACCACAGATACGCAGTATTTT. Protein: CASSVEPGWPTFTTDTQYF.

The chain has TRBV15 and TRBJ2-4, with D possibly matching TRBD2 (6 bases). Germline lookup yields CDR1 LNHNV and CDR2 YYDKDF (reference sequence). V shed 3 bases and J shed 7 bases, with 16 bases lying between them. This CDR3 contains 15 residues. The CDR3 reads CATSRAGSTGNIQYF. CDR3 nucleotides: TGTGCCACCAGCAGGGCGGGGTCTACTGGGAACATTCAGTACTTC.

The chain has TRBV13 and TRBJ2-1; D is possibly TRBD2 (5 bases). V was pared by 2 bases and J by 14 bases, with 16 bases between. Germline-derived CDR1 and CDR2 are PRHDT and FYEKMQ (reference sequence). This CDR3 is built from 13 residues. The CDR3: CASSLSRRGPEFF. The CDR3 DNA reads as TGTGCCAGCAGCTTATCCCGCCGCGGGCCCGAGTTCTTC.

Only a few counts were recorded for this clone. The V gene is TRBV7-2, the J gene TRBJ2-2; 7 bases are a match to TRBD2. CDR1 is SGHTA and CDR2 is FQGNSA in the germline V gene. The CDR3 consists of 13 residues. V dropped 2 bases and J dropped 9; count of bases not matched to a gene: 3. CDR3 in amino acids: CASSLRRERELFF. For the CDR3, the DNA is TGTGCCAGCAGCTTAAGGCGGGAGAGGGAGCTGTTTTTT.

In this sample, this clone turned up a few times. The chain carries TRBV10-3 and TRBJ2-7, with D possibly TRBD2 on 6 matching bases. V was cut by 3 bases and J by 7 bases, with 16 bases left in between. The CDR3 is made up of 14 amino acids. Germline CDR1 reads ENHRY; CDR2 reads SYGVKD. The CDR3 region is CAISEVTRGREQYF. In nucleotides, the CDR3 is TGTGCCATCAGTGAAGTAACGCGGGGTCGAGAGCAGTACTTC.

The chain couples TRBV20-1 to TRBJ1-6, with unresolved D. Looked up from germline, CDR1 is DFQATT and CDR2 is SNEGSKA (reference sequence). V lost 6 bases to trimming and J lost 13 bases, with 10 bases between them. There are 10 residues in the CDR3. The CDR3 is CSAGRRPLHF. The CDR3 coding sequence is TGCAGTGCCGGAAGGAGGCCCCTCCACTTT.

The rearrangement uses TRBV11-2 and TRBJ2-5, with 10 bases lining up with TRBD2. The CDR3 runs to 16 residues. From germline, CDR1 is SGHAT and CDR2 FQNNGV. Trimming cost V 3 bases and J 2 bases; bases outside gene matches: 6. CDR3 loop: CASSFVVAGGQETQYF. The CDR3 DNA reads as TGTGCCAGCAGCTTCGTCGTAGCGGGAGGTCAAGAGACCCAGTACTTC.

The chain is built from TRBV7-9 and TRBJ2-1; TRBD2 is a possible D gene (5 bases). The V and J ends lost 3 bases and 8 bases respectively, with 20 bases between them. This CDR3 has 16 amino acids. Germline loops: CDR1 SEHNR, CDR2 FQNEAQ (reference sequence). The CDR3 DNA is TGTGCCAGCAGCTTTTCAATGGACTCCCGAGCCGATGAGCAGTTCTTC. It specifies CASSFSMDSRADEQFF.

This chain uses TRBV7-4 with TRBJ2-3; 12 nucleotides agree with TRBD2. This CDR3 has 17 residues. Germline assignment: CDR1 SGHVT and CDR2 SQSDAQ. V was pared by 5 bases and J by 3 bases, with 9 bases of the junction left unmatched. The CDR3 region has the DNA TGTGCCAGCAGCCCACTGCCTCTAGCGGGGGGGACAGATACGCAGTATTTT. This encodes CASSPLPLAGGTDTQYF.

DNA for the CDR3: TGTGCCAGCAGCTACACAGGGGGCCGAAACACCGGGGAGCTGTTTTTT. The encoded protein is CASSYTGGRNTGELFF. The V call is TRBV7-9, the J call TRBJ2-2; TRBD1 matches at 9 bases. Germline assignment: CDR1 SEHNR and CDR2 FQNEAQ (reference sequence). This CDR3 contains 16 residues. V lost 4 bases, J lost 2 bases, and 5 bases stayed unmatched.

The CDR3 coding sequence is TGTGCCAGCTCACCACCGGTCAGGGTTAATGAAAAACTGTTTTTT. Translating it yields CASSPPVRVNEKLFF. This sequence joins TRBV18 and TRBJ1-4; a weak D match, TRBD1 (5 bases). CDR1 KGHSH and CDR2 LQKENI come from the germline V gene. The CDR3 is made up of 15 amino acids. Trimming cost V 0 bases and J 4 bases, with 9 bases left between them.

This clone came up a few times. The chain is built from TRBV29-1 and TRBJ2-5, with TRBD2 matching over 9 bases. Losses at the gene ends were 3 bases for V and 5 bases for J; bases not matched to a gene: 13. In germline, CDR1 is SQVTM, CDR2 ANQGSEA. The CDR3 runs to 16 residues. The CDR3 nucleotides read TGCAGCGTTGATGCGCATATAGCGGGAGTCGGGGAGACCCAGTACTTC. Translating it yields CSVDAHIAGVGETQYF.

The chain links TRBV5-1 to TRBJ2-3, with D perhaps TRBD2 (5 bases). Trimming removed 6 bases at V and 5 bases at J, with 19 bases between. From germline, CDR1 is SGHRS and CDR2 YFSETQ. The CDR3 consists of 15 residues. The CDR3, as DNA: TGCGCCAGCACCCGACTCGGAGGTTGGGTAGATACGCAGTATTTT. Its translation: CASTRLGGWVDTQYF.

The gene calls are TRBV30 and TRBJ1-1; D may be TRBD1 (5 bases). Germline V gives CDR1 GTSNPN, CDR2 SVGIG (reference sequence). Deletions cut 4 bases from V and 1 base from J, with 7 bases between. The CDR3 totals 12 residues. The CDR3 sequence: CAWTTGNTEAFF. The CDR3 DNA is TGTGCCTGGACCACAGGGAACACTGAAGCTTTCTTT.

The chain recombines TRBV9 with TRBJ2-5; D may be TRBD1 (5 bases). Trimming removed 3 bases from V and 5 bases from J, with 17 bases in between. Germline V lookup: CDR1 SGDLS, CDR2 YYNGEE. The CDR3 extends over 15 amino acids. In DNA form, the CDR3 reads TGTGCCAGCAGCGAACACCCAACAGGTTTCGAGACCCAGTACTTC. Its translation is CASSEHPTGFETQYF.

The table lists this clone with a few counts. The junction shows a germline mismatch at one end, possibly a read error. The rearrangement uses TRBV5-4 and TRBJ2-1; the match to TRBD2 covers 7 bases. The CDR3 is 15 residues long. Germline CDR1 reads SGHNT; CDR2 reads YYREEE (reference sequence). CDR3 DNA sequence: TGTGCCAGCAGCCTAACGACTAGCTCCCACAATGAGCAGTTCTTC. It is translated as CASSLTTSSHNEQFF.

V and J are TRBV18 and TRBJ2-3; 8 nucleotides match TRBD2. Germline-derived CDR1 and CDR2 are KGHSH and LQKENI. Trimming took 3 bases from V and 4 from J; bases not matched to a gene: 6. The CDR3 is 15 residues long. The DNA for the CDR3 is TGTGCCAGCTCACCTAGCGGGGTCGTCCCAGATACGCAGTATTTT. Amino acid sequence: CASSPSGVVPDTQYF. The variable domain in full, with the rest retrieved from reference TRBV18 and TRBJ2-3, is NAGVMQNPRHLVRRRGQEARLRCSPMKGHSHVYWYRQLPEEGLKFMVYLQKENIIDESGMPKERFSAEFPKEGPSILRIQQVVRGDSAAYFCASSPSGVVPDTQYFGPGTRLTVL.

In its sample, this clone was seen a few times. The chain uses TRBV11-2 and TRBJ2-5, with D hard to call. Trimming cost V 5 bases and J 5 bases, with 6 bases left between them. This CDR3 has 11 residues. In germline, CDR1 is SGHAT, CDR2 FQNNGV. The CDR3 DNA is TGTGCCAGCAGCCCCCGGGAGACCCAGTACTTC. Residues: CASSPRETQYF.

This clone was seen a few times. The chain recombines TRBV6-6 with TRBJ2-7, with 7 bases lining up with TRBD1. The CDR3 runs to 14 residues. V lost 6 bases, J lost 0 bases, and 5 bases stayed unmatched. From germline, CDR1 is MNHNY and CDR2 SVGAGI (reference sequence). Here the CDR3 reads CASRLTGSSYEQYF. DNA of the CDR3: TGTGCCAGCAGGTTGACAGGGAGCTCCTACGAGCAGTACTTC.

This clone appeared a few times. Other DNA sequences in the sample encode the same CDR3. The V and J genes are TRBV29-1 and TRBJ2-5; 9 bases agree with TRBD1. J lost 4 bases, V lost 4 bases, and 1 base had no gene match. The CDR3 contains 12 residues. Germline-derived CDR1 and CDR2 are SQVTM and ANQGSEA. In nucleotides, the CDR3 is TGCAGCGTTGGGACAGGGGCAGAGACCCAGTACTTC. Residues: CSVGTGAETQYF.

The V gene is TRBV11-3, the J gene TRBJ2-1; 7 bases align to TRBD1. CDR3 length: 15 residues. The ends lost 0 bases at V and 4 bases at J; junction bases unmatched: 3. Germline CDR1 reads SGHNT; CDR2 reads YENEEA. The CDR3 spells CASSLDRGSYNEQFF. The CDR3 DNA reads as TGTGCCAGCAGCTTAGACAGGGGGTCTTACAATGAGCAGTTCTTC.